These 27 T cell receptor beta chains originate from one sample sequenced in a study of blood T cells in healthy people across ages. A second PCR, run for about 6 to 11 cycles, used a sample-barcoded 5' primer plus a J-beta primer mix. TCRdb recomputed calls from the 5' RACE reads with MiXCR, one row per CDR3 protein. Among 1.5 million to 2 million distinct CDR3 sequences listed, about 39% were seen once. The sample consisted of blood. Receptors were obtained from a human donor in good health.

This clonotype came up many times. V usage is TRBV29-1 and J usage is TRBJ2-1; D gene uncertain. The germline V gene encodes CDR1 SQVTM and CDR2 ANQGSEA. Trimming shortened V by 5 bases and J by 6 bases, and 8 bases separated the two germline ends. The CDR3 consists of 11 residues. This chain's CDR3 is CSVSGLNEQFF. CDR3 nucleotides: TGCAGCGTTTCAGGCCTCAATGAGCAGTTCTTC.

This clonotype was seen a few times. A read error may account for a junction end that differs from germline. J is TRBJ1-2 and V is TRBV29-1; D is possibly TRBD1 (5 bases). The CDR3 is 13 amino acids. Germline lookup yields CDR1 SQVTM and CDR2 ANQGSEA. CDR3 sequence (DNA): TGCGGCGTTGAAGCCGCAGGGTTCTATGGCTACACCTTC. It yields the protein CGVEAAGFYGYTF.

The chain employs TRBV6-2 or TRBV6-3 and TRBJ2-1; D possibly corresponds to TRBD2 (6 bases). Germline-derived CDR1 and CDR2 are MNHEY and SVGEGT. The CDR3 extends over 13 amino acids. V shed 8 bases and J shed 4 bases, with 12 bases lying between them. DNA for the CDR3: TGTGCCAGCGGGGGGAATGGGTACAATGAGCAGTTCTTC. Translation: CASGGNGYNEQFF.

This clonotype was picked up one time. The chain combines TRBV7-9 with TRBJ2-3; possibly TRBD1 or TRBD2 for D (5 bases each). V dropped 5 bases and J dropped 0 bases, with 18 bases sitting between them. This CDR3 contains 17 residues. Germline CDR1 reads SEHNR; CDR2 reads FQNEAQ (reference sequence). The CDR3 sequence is CASSTRGRTSSTDTQYF. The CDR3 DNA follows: TGTGCCAGCAGCACTAGGGGCAGGACTTCTAGCACAGATACGCAGTATTTT.

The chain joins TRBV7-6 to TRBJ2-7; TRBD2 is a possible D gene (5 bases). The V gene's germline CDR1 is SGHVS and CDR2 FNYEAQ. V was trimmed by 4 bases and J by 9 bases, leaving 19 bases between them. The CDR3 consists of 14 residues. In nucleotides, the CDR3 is TGTGCCAGCAGCTCCCCCCGCGGGTTCGGTGTGCAGTACTTC. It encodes CASSSPRGFGVQYF.

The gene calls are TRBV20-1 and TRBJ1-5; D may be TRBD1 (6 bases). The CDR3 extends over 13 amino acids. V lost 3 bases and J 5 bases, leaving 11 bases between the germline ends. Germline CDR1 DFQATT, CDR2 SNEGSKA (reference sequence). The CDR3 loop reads CSASRGAYQPQHF. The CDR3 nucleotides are TGCAGTGCTAGCCGGGGGGCCTATCAGCCCCAGCATTTT.

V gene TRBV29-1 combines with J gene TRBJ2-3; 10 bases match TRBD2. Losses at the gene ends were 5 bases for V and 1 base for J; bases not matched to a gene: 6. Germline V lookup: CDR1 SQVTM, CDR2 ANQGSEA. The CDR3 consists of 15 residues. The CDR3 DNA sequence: TGCAGCGTTTCCCGGCTAGCGGGGGGCACAGATACGCAGTATTTT. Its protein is CSVSRLAGGTDTQYF.

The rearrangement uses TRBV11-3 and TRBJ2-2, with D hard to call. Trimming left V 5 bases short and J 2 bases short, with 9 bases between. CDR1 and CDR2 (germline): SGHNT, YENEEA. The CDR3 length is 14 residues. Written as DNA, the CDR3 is TGTGCCAGCAGCCCCCTGCTAAACACCGGGGAGCTGTTTTTT. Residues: CASSPLLNTGELFF. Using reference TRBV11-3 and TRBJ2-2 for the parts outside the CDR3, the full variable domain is EAGVVQSPRYKIIEKKQPVAFWCNPISGHNTLYWYLQNLGQGPELLIRYENEEAVDDSQLPKDRFSAERLKGVDSTLKIQPAELGDSAVYLCASSPLLNTGELFFGEGSRLTVL.

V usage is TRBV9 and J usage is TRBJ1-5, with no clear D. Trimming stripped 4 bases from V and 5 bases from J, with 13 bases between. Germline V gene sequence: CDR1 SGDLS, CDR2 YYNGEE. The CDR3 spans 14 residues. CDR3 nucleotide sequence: TGTGCCAGCAGCTCCGGGCTGCACGATCAGCCCCAGCATTTT. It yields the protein CASSSGLHDQPQHF.

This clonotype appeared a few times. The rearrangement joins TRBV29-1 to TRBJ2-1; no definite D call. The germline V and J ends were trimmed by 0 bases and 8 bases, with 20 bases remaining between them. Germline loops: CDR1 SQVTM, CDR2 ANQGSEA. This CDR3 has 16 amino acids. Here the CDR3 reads CSVEDLRTQGDDEQFF. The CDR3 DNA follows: TGCAGCGTTGAAGATCTGCGGACCCAAGGCGACGATGAGCAGTTCTTC.

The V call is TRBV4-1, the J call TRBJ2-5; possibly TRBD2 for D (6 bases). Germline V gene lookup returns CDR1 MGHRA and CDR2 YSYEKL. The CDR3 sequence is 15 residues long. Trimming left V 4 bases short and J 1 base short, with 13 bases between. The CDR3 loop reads CASSLSRGSQETQYF. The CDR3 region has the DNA TGCGCCAGCAGCCTCTCACGGGGGAGCCAAGAGACCCAGTACTTC.

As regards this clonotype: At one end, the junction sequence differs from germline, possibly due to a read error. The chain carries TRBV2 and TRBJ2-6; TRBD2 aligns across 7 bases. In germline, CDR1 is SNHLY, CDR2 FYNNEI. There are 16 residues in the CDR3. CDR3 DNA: TGTGCCAGCCGGTCGGAGCGGGACTCTGGGGCCGACGTCCTGACTTTC. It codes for CASRSERDSGADVLTF. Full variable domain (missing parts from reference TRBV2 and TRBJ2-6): EPEVTQTPSHQVTQMGQEVILRCVPISNHLYFYWYRQILGQKVEFLVSFYNNEISEKSEIFDDQFSVERPDGSNFTLKIRSTKLEDSAMYFCASRSERDSGADVLTFGAGSRLTVL.

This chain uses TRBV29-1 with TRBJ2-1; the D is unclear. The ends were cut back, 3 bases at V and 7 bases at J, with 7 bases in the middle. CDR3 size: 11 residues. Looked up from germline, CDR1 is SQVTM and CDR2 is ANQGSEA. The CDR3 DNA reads TGCAGCGTTGATATAAGAAATGAGCAGTTCTTC. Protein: CSVDIRNEQFF.

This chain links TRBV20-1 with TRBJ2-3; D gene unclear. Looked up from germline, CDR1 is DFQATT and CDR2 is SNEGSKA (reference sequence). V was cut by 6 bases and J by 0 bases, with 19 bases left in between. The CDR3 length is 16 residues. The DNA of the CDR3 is TGCAGTGCCCTAAGGAGTGGGCGCGGCAGCACAGATACGCAGTATTTT. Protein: CSALRSGRGSTDTQYF.

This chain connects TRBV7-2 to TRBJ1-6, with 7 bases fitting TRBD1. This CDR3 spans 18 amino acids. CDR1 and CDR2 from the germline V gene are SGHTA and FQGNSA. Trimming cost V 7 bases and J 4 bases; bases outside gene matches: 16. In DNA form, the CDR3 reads TGTGCCAGCAACTTCATAAAGGGGGCTGGGGTGTATAATTCACCCCTCCACTTT. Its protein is CASNFIKGAGVYNSPLHF. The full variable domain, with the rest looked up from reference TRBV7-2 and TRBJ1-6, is GAGVSQSPSNKVTEKGKDVELRCDPISGHTALYWYRQSLGQGLEFLIYFQGNSAPDKSGLPSDRFSAERTGGSVSTLTIQRTQQEDSAVYLCASNFIKGAGVYNSPLHFGNGTRLTVT.

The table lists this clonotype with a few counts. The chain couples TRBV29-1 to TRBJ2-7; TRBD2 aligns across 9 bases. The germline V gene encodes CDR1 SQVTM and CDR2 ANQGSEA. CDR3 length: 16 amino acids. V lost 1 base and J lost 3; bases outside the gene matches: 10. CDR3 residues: CSVEGLLAGILYEQYF. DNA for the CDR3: TGCAGCGTTGAAGGGCTACTAGCGGGCATACTCTACGAGCAGTACTTC.

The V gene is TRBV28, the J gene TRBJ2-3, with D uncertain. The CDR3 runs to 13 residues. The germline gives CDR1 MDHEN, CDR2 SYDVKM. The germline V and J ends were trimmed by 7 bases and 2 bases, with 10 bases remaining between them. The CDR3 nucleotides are TGTGCCAGCACCACTGGACCCACAGATACGCAGTATTTT. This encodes CASTTGPTDTQYF.

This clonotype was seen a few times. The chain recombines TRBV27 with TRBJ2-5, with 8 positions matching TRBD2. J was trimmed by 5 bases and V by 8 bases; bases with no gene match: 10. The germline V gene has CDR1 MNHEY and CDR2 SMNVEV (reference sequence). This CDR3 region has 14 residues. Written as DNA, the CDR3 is TGTGCCAGCGGGGTTGGAGCGGGGGTGGAGACCCAGTACTTC. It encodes CASGVGAGVETQYF.

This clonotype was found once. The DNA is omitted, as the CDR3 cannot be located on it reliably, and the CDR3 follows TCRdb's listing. The CDR3 loop is CASSTSGRNYEQYF. This chain links TRBV5-1 with TRBJ2-7; whether TRBD1, the table's D call, matches the DNA was not checked. The CDR3 adds up to 14 amino acids, both ends counted. CDR1 and CDR2 (germline): SGHRS, YFSETQ.

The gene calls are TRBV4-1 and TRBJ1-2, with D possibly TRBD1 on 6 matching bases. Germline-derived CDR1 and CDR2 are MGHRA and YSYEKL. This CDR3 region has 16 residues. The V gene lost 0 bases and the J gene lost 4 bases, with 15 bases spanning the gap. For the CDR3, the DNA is TGCGCCAGCAGCCAAGATTATAGGGGCAGGGGCTATGGCTACACCTTC. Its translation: CASSQDYRGRGYGYTF.

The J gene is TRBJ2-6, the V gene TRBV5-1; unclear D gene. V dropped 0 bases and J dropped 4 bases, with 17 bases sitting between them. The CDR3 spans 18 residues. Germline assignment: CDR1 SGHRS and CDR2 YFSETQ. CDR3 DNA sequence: TGCGCCAGCAGCTTGGGTCCCCTAGGAGTGAGGGGGGCCAACGTCCTGACTTTC. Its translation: CASSLGPLGVRGANVLTF. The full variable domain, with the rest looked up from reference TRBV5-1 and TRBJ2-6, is KAGVTQTPRYLIKTRGQQVTLSCSPISGHRSVSWYQQTPGQGLQFLFEYFSETQRNKGNFPGRFSGRQFSNSRSEMNVSTLELGDSALYLCASSLGPLGVRGANVLTFGAGSRLTVL.

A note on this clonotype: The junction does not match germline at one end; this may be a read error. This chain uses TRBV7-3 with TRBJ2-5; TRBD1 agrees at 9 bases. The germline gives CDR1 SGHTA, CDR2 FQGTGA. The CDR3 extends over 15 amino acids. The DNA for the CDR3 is TGTGCCAGCAGCGTAACAGGGGGCGAACAAGAGACCCAGTACTTC. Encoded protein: CASSVTGGEQETQYF.

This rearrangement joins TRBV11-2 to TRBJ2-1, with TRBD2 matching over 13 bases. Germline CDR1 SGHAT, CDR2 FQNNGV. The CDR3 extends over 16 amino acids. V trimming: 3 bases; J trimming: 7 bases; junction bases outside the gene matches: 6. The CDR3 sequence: CASSLGLAGSLNEQFF. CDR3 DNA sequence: TGTGCCAGCAGCTTGGGACTAGCGGGGAGTTTGAATGAGCAGTTCTTC.

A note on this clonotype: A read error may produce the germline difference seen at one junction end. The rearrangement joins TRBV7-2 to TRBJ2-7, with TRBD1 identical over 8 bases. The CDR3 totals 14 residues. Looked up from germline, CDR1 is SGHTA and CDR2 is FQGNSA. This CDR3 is CASSFQGALYEQCF. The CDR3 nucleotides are TGTGCCAGCAGCTTCCAGGGGGCGCTCTACGAGCAGTGCTTC.

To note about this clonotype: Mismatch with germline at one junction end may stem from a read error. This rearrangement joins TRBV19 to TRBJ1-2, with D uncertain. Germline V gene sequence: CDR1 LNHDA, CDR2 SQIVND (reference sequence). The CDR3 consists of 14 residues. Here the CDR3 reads CASSPFGSMYDYTF. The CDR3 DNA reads TGTGCCAGTAGTCCTTTTGGATCCATGTATGACTACACCTTC.

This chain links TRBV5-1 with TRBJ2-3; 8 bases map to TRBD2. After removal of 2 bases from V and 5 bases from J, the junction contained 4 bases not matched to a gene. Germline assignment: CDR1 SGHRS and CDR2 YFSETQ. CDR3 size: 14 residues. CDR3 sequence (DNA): TGCGCCAGCAGCTTCGGGACTAGGGGAGATACGCAGTATTTT. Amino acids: CASSFGTRGDTQYF.

CDR3 bases: TGCAGTGCTAGTTTAATAGCGAACACTGAAGCTTTCTTT. It encodes CSASLIANTEAFF. The genes are TRBV20-1 and TRBJ1-1, with no clear D. The ends were cut back, 3 bases at V and 1 base at J, with 9 bases in the middle. This CDR3 spans 13 amino acids. Germline CDR1 DFQATT, CDR2 SNEGSKA (reference sequence).